The rows below give T cell receptor beta chains drawn from one sample of a study of early T cells in non-severe SARS-CoV-2 infection. Via MiXCR, TCRdb re-called the 5' RACE reads, giving one row per CDR3 protein. The sample lists about 90,000 distinct CDR3 sequences; approximately 15% were seen once. Sequenced sample: whole blood. The receptors here all came from an adult who was a healthcare worker with PCR-confirmed SARS-CoV-2 infection or an uninfected control (not recorded which). The CDR3 runs from the conserved cysteine through the conserved F or W. D genes are given only for firm matches. Rows give clone size only sometimes, using once, few, many, or a class for an expanded clone.

D gene: TRBD1; V gene: TRBV29-1; J gene: TRBJ1-5; clone size: many; CDR3 DNA: TGCAGCGTGGGACAGGGGGTAAGGCAGCCCCAGCATTTT; CDR3 protein: CSVGQGVRQPQHF
D gene: TRBD1; V gene: TRBV19; J gene: TRBJ2-1; clone size: many; CDR3 DNA: TGTGCCAGTAGTATAGGCCTACGACAGGGGTTGGTCAATGAGCAGTTCTTC; CDR3 protein: CASSIGLRQGLVNEQFF
D gene: .; V gene: TRBV5-1; J gene: TRBJ2-3; clone size: few; CDR3 DNA: TGCGCCAGCAGCTTGCAACGGTCAGGGACAGATACGCAGTATTTT; CDR3 protein: CASSLQRSGTDTQYF
D gene: .; V gene: TRBV7-2; J gene: TRBJ1-2; clone size: .; CDR3 DNA: TGTGCCAGCAGCTTGCCGGGTGGCTATGGCTACACCTTC; CDR3 protein: CASSLPGGYGYTF
D gene: .; V gene: TRBV7-9; J gene: TRBJ2-1; clone size: .; CDR3 DNA: TGTGCCAGCAGCCTCATTGAGGAAGACAATGAGCAGTTCTTC; CDR3 protein: CASSLIEEDNEQFF
D gene: TRBD2; V gene: TRBV6-6; J gene: TRBJ2-1; clone size: few; CDR3 DNA: TGTGCCAGCAGTTTCAGCGGGAGCGGGCTTATTGAGCAGTTCTTC; CDR3 protein: CASSFSGSGLIEQFF
D gene: .; V gene: TRBV6-5; J gene: TRBJ2-5; clone size: many; CDR3 DNA: TGTGCCAGCAGTTACAGCGGTGCACTGGGAGAGACCCAGTACTTC; CDR3 protein: CASSYSGALGETQYF
D gene: TRBD2; V gene: TRBV6-5; J gene: TRBJ2-7; clone size: .; CDR3 DNA: TGTGCCAGCAGTTACTACAGAGCGGGAGGCCCCCCTTCATACGAGCAGTACTTC; CDR3 protein: CASSYYRAGGPPSYEQYF
D gene: .; V gene: TRBV6-2/TRBV6-3; J gene: TRBJ2-1; clone size: many; CDR3 DNA: TGTGCCATCAGGCCTGTACCGAGTTACAATGAGCAGTTCTTC; CDR3 protein: CAIRPVPSYNEQFF
D gene: .; V gene: TRBV20-1; J gene: TRBJ1-3; clone size: many; CDR3 DNA: TGCAGTGTAATAGCTAAGGGGCTTACCGGAAACACCATATATTTT; CDR3 protein: CSVIAKGLTGNTIYF
D gene: .; V gene: TRBV25-1; J gene: TRBJ2-1; clone size: .; CDR3 DNA: TGTGCCAGCAGTGAATCCCCGGGGTTAAATGAGCAGTTCTTC; CDR3 protein: CASSESPGLNEQFF
D gene: TRBD2; V gene: TRBV7-9; J gene: TRBJ2-7; clone size: .; CDR3 DNA: TGTGCCGCAGGGCGGGAGCGGACCGAGCAGTACTTC; CDR3 protein: CAAGRERTEQYF
D gene: TRBD1; V gene: TRBV6-5; J gene: TRBJ1-4; clone size: .; CDR3 DNA: TGTGCCAGCAGGGACAGGGGAGCTGAAAAACTGTTTTTT; CDR3 protein: CASRDRGAEKLFF
D gene: TRBD2; V gene: TRBV9; J gene: TRBJ2-1; clone size: .; CDR3 DNA: TGTGCCAGCAGCGCCCCACTAGCGGGAGGGCACAATGAGCAGTTCTTC; CDR3 protein: CASSAPLAGGHNEQFF
D gene: .; V gene: TRBV25-1; J gene: TRBJ1-3; clone size: .; CDR3 DNA: TGTGCCAGCAGTGAATTCAGGGGCCGAAACACCATATATTTT; CDR3 protein: CASSEFRGRNTIYF
D gene: .; V gene: TRBV7-2; J gene: TRBJ2-7; clone size: .; CDR3 DNA: TGTGCCAGCAGCTCGTACGTCAACGAGCAGTACTTC; CDR3 protein: CASSSYVNEQYF
D gene: .; V gene: TRBV29-1; J gene: TRBJ1-2; clone size: .; CDR3 DNA: TGCAGCGTTGAAGGAAGAAAGGGGATTAACTATGGCTACACCTTC; CDR3 protein: CSVEGRKGINYGYTF
D gene: .; V gene: TRBV7-3; J gene: TRBJ1-1; clone size: many; CDR3 DNA: TGTGCCAGCAGCGTACAGGGCCCCCCCCGTATGGGCACTGAAGCTTTCTTT; CDR3 protein: CASSVQGPPRMGTEAFF
D gene: TRBD2; V gene: TRBV7-3; J gene: TRBJ2-2; clone size: many; CDR3 DNA: TGTGCCAGCAGCCCGCTCGGCGGGAGAAACACCGGGGAGCTGTTTTTT; CDR3 protein: CASSPLGGRNTGELFF
D gene: .; V gene: TRBV29-1; J gene: TRBJ1-2; clone size: few; CDR3 DNA: TGCAGCGTTGGTCTTTCGGGAGCTGGCTACACCTTC; CDR3 protein: CSVGLSGAGYTF
D gene: .; V gene: TRBV29-1; J gene: TRBJ2-7; clone size: .; CDR3 DNA: TGCAGCGTTAGAGACGGACAGTACGAGCAGTACTTC; CDR3 protein: CSVRDGQYEQYF
D gene: .; V gene: TRBV7-9; J gene: TRBJ2-7; clone size: .; CDR3 DNA: TGTGCCAGCAGTCTGACTTCCGAGCAGTACTTC; CDR3 protein: CASSLTSEQYF
D gene: TRBD1; V gene: TRBV6-1; J gene: TRBJ1-1; clone size: .; CDR3 DNA: TGTGCCAGCAGCCTTAACAGGGGTAGTCGGACTGAAGCTTTCTTT; CDR3 protein: CASSLNRGSRTEAFF
D gene: TRBD1; V gene: TRBV7-7; J gene: TRBJ2-7; clone size: many; CDR3 DNA: TGTGCCAGCAGCCCGGGACAGGGCTTGAGGGAGCAGTACTTC; CDR3 protein: CASSPGQGLREQYF
D gene: TRBD2; V gene: TRBV20-1; J gene: TRBJ2-1; clone size: medium-sized; CDR3 DNA: TGCAGTGCTAGTCGCTCTAGCGGGAACGTTAATGAGCAGTTCTTC; CDR3 protein: CSASRSSGNVNEQFF
D gene: TRBD1; V gene: TRBV19; J gene: TRBJ2-7; clone size: .; CDR3 DNA: TGTGCCAGTGGCTCCGGGACAGGCCCCTACGAGCAGTACTTC; CDR3 protein: CASGSGTGPYEQYF
D gene: .; V gene: TRBV27; J gene: TRBJ2-1; clone size: .; CDR3 DNA: TGTGCCAGCAGTCCCGAACCTGGGAATGAGCAGTTCTTC; CDR3 protein: CASSPEPGNEQFF
D gene: .; V gene: TRBV5-1; J gene: TRBJ2-2; clone size: .; CDR3 DNA: TGCGCCAGCAGCGCAGACGGGGGCCGAACCGGGGAGCTGTTTTTT; CDR3 protein: CASSADGGRTGELFF
D gene: TRBD2; V gene: TRBV7-9; J gene: TRBJ2-7; clone size: many; CDR3 DNA: TGTGCCAGCAGCTTACCATTGTCGGGTAATCGACTAGCGGGAGCCGAGCAGTACTTC; CDR3 protein: CASSLPLSGNRLAGAEQYF
D gene: .; V gene: TRBV29-1; J gene: TRBJ2-1; clone size: .; CDR3 DNA: TGCAGCGTAAGTCAGGGTCAGACCAATGAGCAGTTCTTC; CDR3 protein: CSVSQGQTNEQFF
D gene: TRBD2; V gene: TRBV24-1; J gene: TRBJ2-1; clone size: few; CDR3 DNA: TGTGCCACCAGTGATTCAGGACTAGCCGGTGGTGAGCAGTTCTTC; CDR3 protein: CATSDSGLAGGEQFF
D gene: TRBD1; V gene: TRBV4-1; J gene: TRBJ1-2; clone size: few; CDR3 DNA: TGCGCCAGCAGCCACCCGGACAGGGACCTTTATGGCTACACCTTC; CDR3 protein: CASSHPDRDLYGYTF
D gene: .; V gene: TRBV29-1; J gene: TRBJ1-1; clone size: .; CDR3 DNA: TGCAGCGTTCTCCAGGGTAGGAGGACTGAAGCTTTCTTT; CDR3 protein: CSVLQGRRTEAFF
D gene: .; V gene: TRBV5-4; J gene: TRBJ2-5; clone size: few; CDR3 DNA: TGTGCCAGCAGCCCGGCAGGGACCCAAGAGACCCAGTACTTC; CDR3 protein: CASSPAGTQETQYF
D gene: .; V gene: TRBV4-1; J gene: TRBJ1-6; clone size: few; CDR3 DNA: TGCGCCAGCAGCCAACCCAGTGGGGGACACGTTAATTCACCCCTCCACTTT; CDR3 protein: CASSQPSGGHVNSPLHF
D gene: .; V gene: TRBV27; J gene: TRBJ1-6; clone size: .; CDR3 DNA: TGTGCCAGCAGGCCTAATCTAGGGCAGGCTGGCAATTCACCCCTCCACTTT; CDR3 protein: CASRPNLGQAGNSPLHF
D gene: TRBD2; V gene: TRBV4-1; J gene: TRBJ2-1; clone size: many; CDR3 DNA: TGCGCCAGCAGCCTTAGACTAGCGGGACGTCTCCGCTCCTCACCCAATGAGCAGTTCTTC; CDR3 protein: CASSLRLAGRLRSSPNEQFF
D gene: TRBD1; V gene: TRBV10-3; J gene: TRBJ2-7; clone size: .; CDR3 DNA: TGTGCCATCAGGGGCGGTCAGGGGGCCTACGAGCAGTACTTC; CDR3 protein: CAIRGGQGAYEQYF
D gene: TRBD2; V gene: TRBV7-8; J gene: TRBJ2-3; clone size: few; CDR3 DNA: TGTGCCAGCAGCTTCCCAGCGGGAGCGAACACAGATACGCAGTATTTT; CDR3 protein: CASSFPAGANTDTQYF
D gene: TRBD1; V gene: TRBV20-1; J gene: TRBJ2-1; clone size: few; CDR3 DNA: TGCAGTGCTGGGGACAGGGCCTCCTACAATGAGCAGTTCTTC; CDR3 protein: CSAGDRASYNEQFF
D gene: .; V gene: TRBV29-1; J gene: TRBJ1-1; clone size: .; CDR3 DNA: TGCAGCGTGGGAGAGCTGACTGAAGCTTTCTTT; CDR3 protein: CSVGELTEAFF
D gene: TRBD1; V gene: TRBV6-6; J gene: TRBJ1-1; clone size: .; CDR3 DNA: TGTGCCAGCAGTTACGGGGACAGGGCTAACACTGAAGCTTTCTTT; CDR3 protein: CASSYGDRANTEAFF
D gene: TRBD2; V gene: TRBV4-2; J gene: TRBJ2-1; clone size: few; CDR3 DNA: TGTGCCAGCAGCCAAGAGCGCGACATGCCTGGAAGGAAGCGCGGGAGGGAATACAATGAGCAGTTCTTC; CDR3 protein: CASSQERDMPGRKRGREYNEQFF
D gene: .; V gene: TRBV4-1; J gene: TRBJ2-7; clone size: few; CDR3 DNA: TGCGCCAGCAGCCAAGGTAGTCGGGGCTCGGGCTACGAGCAGTACTTC; CDR3 protein: CASSQGSRGSGYEQYF
D gene: .; V gene: TRBV7-9; J gene: TRBJ2-5; clone size: few; CDR3 DNA: TGTGCCAGCAGCTATACACGGACCGAAGAGACCCAGTACTTC; CDR3 protein: CASSYTRTEETQYF
D gene: .; V gene: TRBV10-3; J gene: TRBJ1-1; clone size: .; CDR3 DNA: TGTGCCATCAGTCACCGGGATGAAGCTTTCTTT; CDR3 protein: CAISHRDEAFF
D gene: TRBD1; V gene: TRBV12-3/TRBV12-4; J gene: TRBJ1-1; clone size: .; CDR3 DNA: TGTGCCAGCAGTCCGACAGGGCCCACTGAAGCTTTCTTT; CDR3 protein: CASSPTGPTEAFF
D gene: TRBD2; V gene: TRBV12-3/TRBV12-4; J gene: TRBJ2-5; clone size: many; CDR3 DNA: TGTGCCAGCAGTATGGGACTAGCGGGAGTAGAGACCCAGTACTTC; CDR3 protein: CASSMGLAGVETQYF
D gene: TRBD2; V gene: TRBV13; J gene: TRBJ2-3; clone size: few; CDR3 DNA: TGTGCCAGCAGCTTAGCCAGCGGGATTAGCACAGATACGCAGTATTTT; CDR3 protein: CASSLASGISTDTQYF
D gene: TRBD1; V gene: TRBV7-9; J gene: TRBJ1-4; clone size: few; CDR3 DNA: TGTGCCAGCAGCTATCCGGGACAGGGGACGGGGGAAAAACTGTTTTTT; CDR3 protein: CASSYPGQGTGEKLFF
D gene: TRBD2; V gene: TRBV4-1; J gene: TRBJ2-5; clone size: .; CDR3 DNA: TGCGCCAGCAGCCAAGACCCCGGACTAGCGGGGGTAAAAGAGACCCAGTACTTC; CDR3 protein: CASSQDPGLAGVKETQYF
D gene: TRBD1; V gene: TRBV4-1; J gene: TRBJ1-2; clone size: many; CDR3 DNA: TGCGCCAGCAGCCAAGTTCCACAGGGGCATTTGGACGGCTACACCTTC; CDR3 protein: CASSQVPQGHLDGYTF